This T cell receptor beta chain was identified in a study of cytomegalovirus exposure and HLA in healthy donors. Overall study results and limits: The classifier reportedly diagnosed cytomegalovirus status with high specificity and sensitivity. Roughly uniform sequencing depth across donors was assumed, possibly incorrectly.

Primers for the PCR totalled 60 Vbeta and 13 Jbeta. Generated by immunoSEQ multiplex PCR, the TCRdb table keeps only in-frame clones and is missing some. This table holds about 130,000 clones, approximately 74% found once. A note on this clone: As yet, its antigen is unknown.

This CDR3 contains 12 residues. CDR1 MDHEN and CDR2 SYDVKM come from the germline V gene. The ends were cut back, 6 bases at V and 6 bases at J, with 9 bases in the middle. The TCR was taken from a male donor in good health and CMV-seronegative. Sample: PBMCs. The chain couples TRBV28 to TRBJ1-5; TRBD1 might be the D (6 bases). The DNA of the CDR3 is TGTGCCAGCAGAGAAGGGGGTCAGCCCCAGCATTTT. As protein: CASREGGQPQHF.